These T cell receptor beta chains were read from a single sample in a study of shared clonotypes between healthy human individuals. Data came from immunoSEQ multiplex PCR; TCRdb stores just in-frame clones and leaves some out. The sample yields around 510,000 clones, 95% to 97% seen once. Sequencing was performed on naive CD4+ T cells sorted from blood. The source is a woman in her thirties in good health. Each CDR3 is given with its conserved first and last residue. D genes are given only for firm matches. Rows give clone size only sometimes, using once, few, many, or a class for an expanded clone.

v_gene	abundance	d_gene	j_gene	CDR3aa	CDR3nt
TRBV18	NA	TRBD2	TRBJ2-7	CASSPYDTSGSKYEQYF	TGTGCCAGCTCACCTTACGATACTAGCGGGAGTAAATACGAGCAGTACTTC
TRBV28	NA	NA	TRBJ2-7	CASSLNRDVGYEQYF	TGTGCCAGCAGTTTGAACAGAGACGTGGGTTACGAGCAGTACTTC
TRBV7-7	NA	TRBD2	TRBJ2-1	CASSPRTSGRAYNEQFF	TGTGCCAGCAGCCCCCGGACTAGCGGGAGGGCGTACAATGAGCAGTTCTTC
TRBV11-2	NA	TRBD2	TRBJ2-2	CASSRLAGSTGELFF	TGTGCCAGCAGCCGACTAGCGGGAAGTACCGGGGAGCTGTTTTTT
TRBV5-1	NA	TRBD2	TRBJ2-5	CASRETGGWEEQYF	TGCGCCAGCAGAGAAACGGGAGGCTGGGAAGAGCAGTACTTC
TRBV11-2	NA	NA	TRBJ1-2	CASSLSSDRRYGYTF	TGTGCCAGCAGCCTATCCTCTGACAGGCGCTATGGCTACACCTTC
TRBV30	NA	NA	TRBJ1-1	CAWTRRPANTEAFF	TGTGCCTGGACCAGACGTCCCGCGAACACTGAAGCTTTCTTT
TRBV5-8	NA	NA	TRBJ1-6	CASSFVGWNSPLHF	TGTGCCAGCAGCTTTGTCGGGTGGAATTCACCCCTCCACTTT
TRBV19	NA	NA	TRBJ1-5	CASSIKLDSYSNQPQHF	TGTGCCAGTAGTATAAAGTTAGACAGCTATAGCAATCAGCCCCAGCATTTT
TRBV6-5	NA	NA	TRBJ1-1	CASSYSQLVDTEAFF	TGTGCCAGCAGTTACTCGCAGCTAGTCGACACTGAAGCTTTCTTT
TRBV7-9	NA	TRBD1	TRBJ2-3	CASSLRTGARTDTQYF	TGTGCCAGCAGCCTCCGGACAGGCGCCCGCACAGATACGCAGTATTTT
TRBV4-1	NA	TRBD1	TRBJ1-5	CASSQDQGGGNQPQHF	TGCGCCAGCAGCCAAGATCAGGGGGGCGGGAATCAGCCCCAGCATTTT
TRBV5-1	NA	NA	TRBJ1-4	CASSTGATGEKLFF	TGCGCCAGCAGCACCGGGGCTACGGGTGAAAAACTGTTTTTT
TRBV6-1	NA	NA	TRBJ1-4	CASSEVLGLPVEKLFF	TGTGCCAGCAGTGAAGTGTTGGGACTGCCAGTTGAAAAACTGTTTTTT
TRBV5-1	NA	TRBD2	TRBJ2-7	CASSLERGTSGRSSYEQYF	TGCGCCAGCAGCTTGGAGAGGGGGACTAGCGGGAGGAGCTCCTACGAGCAGTACTTC
TRBV7-6	once	NA	TRBJ2-2	CASSRGGPTGELFF	TGTGCCAGCAGCCGCGGGGGCCCCACCGGGGAGCTGTTTTTT
TRBV27	NA	TRBD1	TRBJ1-3	CASSPQGGIVNTIYF	TGTGCCAGCAGTCCACAGGGGGGGATAGTAAACACCATATATTTT
TRBV6-1	NA	NA	TRBJ2-3	CASSVGQGEPDTQYF	TGTGCCAGCAGTGTGGGACAAGGAGAGCCGGATACGCAGTATTTT
TRBV28	NA	NA	TRBJ2-7	CASSARLPSYEQYF	TGTGCCAGCAGTGCACGCTTGCCAAGCTACGAGCAGTACTTC
TRBV4-1	NA	NA	TRBJ2-5	CASSQEPSLVRTQYF	TGCGCCAGCAGCCAAGAACCTAGTTTAGTCCGGACCCAGTACTTC
TRBV19	NA	NA	TRBJ1-5	CASALGRDSNQPQHF	TGTGCCAGCGCACTGGGACGGGATAGCAATCAGCCCCAGCATTTT
TRBV10-1	NA	TRBD2	TRBJ2-3	CASSESVAGEGDTQYF	TGCGCCAGCAGTGAGTCTGTGGCGGGAGAAGGGGATACGCAGTATTTT
TRBV2	NA	NA	TRBJ2-4	CASSTGGNIQYF	TGTGCCAGCAGTACGGGCGGGAACATTCAGTACTTC
TRBV5-6	NA	NA	TRBJ1-2	CANSERGNYGYTF	TGTGCCAACTCCGAACGGGGAAACTATGGCTACACCTTC
TRBV19	NA	NA	TRBJ2-2	CASSILNYPGNTGELFF	TGTGCCAGTAGTATACTTAACTATCCCGGGAACACCGGGGAGCTGTTTTTT
TRBV7-2	NA	NA	TRBJ2-7	CASSASRVYEQYF	TGTGCCAGCAGCGCTAGTCGGGTGTACGAGCAGTACTTC
TRBV19	NA	NA	TRBJ2-3	CASSTGQDNTDTQYF	TGTGCCAGTAGTACGGGACAAGACAACACAGATACGCAGTATTTT
TRBV2	NA	NA	TRBJ2-7	CASSNQGRSYEQYF	TGTGCCAGCAGTAACCAGGGCCGCTCCTACGAGCAGTACTTC
TRBV5-1	NA	NA	TRBJ1-1	CASSLWGSTEAFF	TGCGCCAGCAGCTTGTGGGGGAGTACTGAAGCTTTCTTT
TRBV5-1	NA	TRBD1	TRBJ1-2	CASSPGTGGYGYTF	TGCGCCAGCAGCCCCGGGACAGGGGGTTATGGCTACACCTTC
TRBV18	NA	TRBD1	TRBJ2-2	CASSPLQGPRTGELFF	TGTGCCAGCTCACCTTTACAGGGGCCGAGAACCGGGGAGCTGTTTTTT
TRBV5-8	NA	NA	TRBJ2-6	CASSLTATSSGANVLTF	TGTGCCAGCAGCTTGACGGCCACATCCTCTGGGGCCAACGTCCTGACTTTC
TRBV6-6	NA	NA	TRBJ1-5	CASSRGSNQPQHF	TGTGCCAGCAGTCGGGGAAGCAATCAGCCCCAGCATTTT
TRBV13	NA	TRBD2	TRBJ2-7	CASSLRTSGYHAYEQYF	TGTGCCAGCAGCCTCCGGACTAGCGGGTATCATGCCTACGAGCAGTACTTC
TRBV27	NA	TRBD1	TRBJ1-1	CASSLWGAQGANTEAFF	TGTGCCAGCAGTTTATGGGGTGCGCAGGGGGCAAACACTGAAGCTTTCTTT
TRBV14	once	TRBD2	TRBJ2-7	CASSQVSGTSGRGRTYEQYF	TGTGCCAGCAGCCAAGTCTCCGGGACTAGCGGGAGGGGAAGAACGTACGAGCAGTACTTC
TRBV19	NA	NA	TRBJ1-6	CASSMDRNSPLHF	TGTGCCAGTAGTATGGATCGGAATTCACCCCTCCACTTT
TRBV27	NA	TRBD2	TRBJ2-1	CASRLAGEYNEQFF	TGTGCCAGCAGACTAGCGGGGGAGTACAATGAGCAGTTCTTC
TRBV15	NA	TRBD2	TRBJ2-5	CATSRGPSGRQETQYF	TGTGCCACCAGCAGAGGACCGAGCGGGAGACAAGAGACCCAGTACTTC
TRBV19	NA	NA	TRBJ1-1	CASNGRHTEAFF	TGTGCCAGTAACGGACGGCACACTGAAGCTTTCTTT
TRBV19	NA	TRBD2	TRBJ2-3	CASSTGTSGDTSTDTQYF	TGTGCCAGTAGTACCGGGACTAGCGGGGACACTAGCACAGATACGCAGTATTTT